This T cell receptor beta chain was profiled in a study of vaccination effects on CD4 cells after COVID-19 (dated by TCRdb to between 2022 and 2023). Concerning the study at large: Each participant received two doses of an mRNA SARS-CoV-2 vaccine, either BNT162b2 or mRNA-1273. In a couple of convalescent patients, pre-vaccine samples were collected 16 days and one week ahead of the first dose, 142 and 148 days after COVID-19 diagnosis. SARS-CoV-2 spike-specific CD4+ TCR repertoires were compared before and after mRNA vaccination in COVID-19 convalescent patients and in infection-naive vaccine recipients. A total of some eleven COVID-19 convalescent patients and a few SARS-CoV-2-naive healthy vaccine recipients were included in the full study. The Oncomine TCR Beta short-read assay on an Illumina iSeq 100 was used to sequence cultures from other donors in the study. General conclusions and limits of the study: Clones induced by infection and clones induced by vaccination both contracted markedly at late timepoints after vaccination, which fits with T cell responses waning over time. In convalescent patients, the post-vaccine spike-reactive repertoire consisted mainly of new vaccine-induced clones, largely distinct from infection-induced clones. The study was limited by a small number of convalescent patients and lacked early post-infection timepoints.

The library was built by means of the immunoSEQ multiplex PCR assay. TCR beta CDR3 sequencing was performed on DNA from the cultured, isolated CD4+ T cells. The paper's data handling went like this. Non-productive TCR sequences were removed and reads were trimmed to the CDR3 region, keeping CDR3s of at least 7 amino acids. The MANAFEST web app was used to identify antigen-specific clonotypes by comparing expansion in peptide wells with expansion in reference cultures. For clones to be considered positive, expansion at FDR<0.05 versus reference and all other wells, an odds ratio above 5, and a frequency above 0.1% in two replicate wells were required. Clonotypes significantly expanded in SARS-CoV-2 spike wells and in at least one common cold coronavirus spike condition were defined as cross-reactive. CDR3 similarity was assessed by Levenshtein distance using the stringdist R package, and unrooted trees were constructed with ape in R 3.6.1. TCRdb mirrors the immuneACCESS table, restricted to in-frame sequences. Some clones are absent from its copies; in checked studies, under half trace to an unresolved V gene, and the reason for the others is unknown. For V, J and clone size, that table is used; D and trimming come from the DNA. Recorded for this sample are some 40,000 clones; approximately 78% of them occurred a single time. The leading ten clones occupy over 15% of the sample.

Remarks on this clone: Its antigen remains undetermined. No quality values exist for individual bases; no much larger clone is one base distant.

V was cut back by 7 bases and J by 3 bases, leaving a gap of 12 bases between them. CDR1 and CDR2 (SNHLY, FYNNEI) derive from the germline V gene. The CDR3, from cysteine to phenylalanine, totals 13 residues. Only the CDR3 part of the read is kept: 39 bases, read in frame from the first base. In the ViraFEST assay, PBMC were stimulated with viral peptide pools, and TCR sequencing was then used to find antigen-specific CD4+ T cell clonotypes based on their expansion. After more than nine days of culture, CD4+ T cells were isolated with the EasySep CD4+ T cell isolation kit. PCR-confirmed SARS-CoV-2 infection had occurred in convalescent patients between March and December 2020, before the Alpha, Beta and Delta variants emerged in the United States. About 2.1 million PBMC per well were cultured with approximately 10 ug/ml peptides in IMDM containing 5% human AB serum, about 9.7 IU/ml IL-2 and gentamicin. On days 3 and 7, half of the culture medium was replaced with fresh IL-2-containing medium. Unless noted otherwise, every peptide stimulation condition was grown in triplicate wells. Using Ficoll-Paque Plus gradient centrifugation, PBMC were separated from whole blood and then either used fresh or cryopreserved at -140C. The overlapping peptide pools covered the spike proteins of SARS-CoV-2 and of the common cold coronaviruses HCoV-NL63, HCoV-OC43 and HCoV-229E. The QIAamp micro DNA kit was used to extract genomic DNA from the cultured CD4+ T cells.

The specimen comprised CD4+ T cells from PBMCs cultured with HCoV-NL63 spike peptides, sampled before COVID-19 vaccination. What this sample's cell subset or site label stands for: HCoV-NL63 spike overlapping peptide pool stimulation. In this chain, TRBV2 is recombined with TRBJ2-5; the best D guess is TRBD2, with 6 bases matching. The receptor's source is a human donor who had a prior SARS-CoV-2 infection. CDR3 reads: CASNLAAEETQYF. The nucleotide sequence reads as follows: TGTGCCAGCAACTTAGCGGCCGAAGAGACCCAGTACTTC.